This paragraph reports one T cell receptor (beta chain). The CDR3 sequence is 13 residues long. Losses at the gene ends were 7 bases for V and 7 bases for J; bases not matched to a gene: 9. The V gene's germline CDR1 is SNHLY and CDR2 FYNNEI. The Seattle patients, enrolled during active infection, were followed longitudinally. This sample was taken from a study of blood T cell repertoires in COVID-19. Study-level information: Samples of COVID-19 (acute and convalescent) were obtained from the United States, Italy and Spain.

Original handling: Reference gene primer amplification gave nucleated cell count estimates. Clones were sequenced by immunoSEQ multiplex PCR, and TCRdb holds only the in-frame ones, with some missing. V, J and clone size derive from that table, while D and trimming were established from the DNA sequence. The table lists 430,000 or so clones, roughly 89% of them singletons. This sequence joins TRBV2 and TRBJ2-7; 8 nucleotides align to TRBD1. The specimen was peripheral blood. This receptor was obtained from a young man with COVID-19, enrolled during active disease. The CDR3 sequence: CASTTDRAREQYF. The DNA of the CDR3 is TGTGCCAGCACCACGGACAGGGCACGGGAGCAGTACTTC.